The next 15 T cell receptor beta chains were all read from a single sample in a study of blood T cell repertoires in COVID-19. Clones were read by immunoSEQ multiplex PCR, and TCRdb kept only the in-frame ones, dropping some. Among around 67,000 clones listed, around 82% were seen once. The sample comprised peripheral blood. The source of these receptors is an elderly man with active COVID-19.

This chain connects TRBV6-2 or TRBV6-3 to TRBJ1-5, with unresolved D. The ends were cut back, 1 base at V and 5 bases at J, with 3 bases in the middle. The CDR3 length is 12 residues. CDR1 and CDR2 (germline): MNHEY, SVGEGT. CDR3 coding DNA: TGTGCCAGCAGTTACTTCGATCAGCCCCAGCATTTT. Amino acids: CASSYFDQPQHF.

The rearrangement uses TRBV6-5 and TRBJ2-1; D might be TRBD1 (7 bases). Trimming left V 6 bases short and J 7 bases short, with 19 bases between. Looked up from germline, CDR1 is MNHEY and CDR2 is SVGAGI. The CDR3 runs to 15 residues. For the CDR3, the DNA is TGTGCCAGCAGGATACAGGGGTCTGGGGGGAATGAGCAGTTCTTC. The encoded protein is CASRIQGSGGNEQFF.

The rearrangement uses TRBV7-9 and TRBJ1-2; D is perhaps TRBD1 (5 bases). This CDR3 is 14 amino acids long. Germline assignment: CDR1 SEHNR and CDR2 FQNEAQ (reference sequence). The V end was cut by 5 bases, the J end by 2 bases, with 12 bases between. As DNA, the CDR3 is TGTGCCAGCAGCGCGCGGGGGACGAACTATGGCTACACCTTC. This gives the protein CASSARGTNYGYTF.

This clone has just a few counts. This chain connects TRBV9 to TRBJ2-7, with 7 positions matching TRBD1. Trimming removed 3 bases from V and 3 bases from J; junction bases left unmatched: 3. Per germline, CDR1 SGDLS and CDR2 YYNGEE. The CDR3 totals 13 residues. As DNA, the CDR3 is TGTGCCAGCAGCGAGGGACAGAGCTACGAGCAGTACTTC. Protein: CASSEGQSYEQYF.

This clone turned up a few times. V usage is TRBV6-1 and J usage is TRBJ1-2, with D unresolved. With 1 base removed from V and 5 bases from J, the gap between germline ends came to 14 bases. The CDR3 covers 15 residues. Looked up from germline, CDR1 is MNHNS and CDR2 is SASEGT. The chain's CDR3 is CASSEGQAHIYGYTF. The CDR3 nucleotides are TGTGCCAGCAGTGAAGGCCAGGCACACATTTATGGCTACACCTTC.

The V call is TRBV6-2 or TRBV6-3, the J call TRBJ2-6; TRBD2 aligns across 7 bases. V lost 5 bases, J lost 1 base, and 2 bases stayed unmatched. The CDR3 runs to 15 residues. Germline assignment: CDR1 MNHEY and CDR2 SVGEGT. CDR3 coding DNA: TGTGCCAGCAGTCACGGGGGGTCTGGGGCCAACGTCCTGACTTTC. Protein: CASSHGGSGANVLTF.

CDR3 protein: CASSSPSNRGLGGELFF. The CDR3 DNA follows: TGTGCCAGCAGTTCACCTTCAAACAGGGGGCTTGGCGGGGAGCTGTTTTTT. V and J are TRBV5-8 and TRBJ2-2; 9 nucleotides agree with TRBD1. Germline V CDR1 and CDR2: SGHTS, YDEGEE. The CDR3 is made up of 17 amino acids. The V and J ends lost 5 bases and 7 bases, in that order; junction bases with no gene match: 15.

The DNA for the CDR3 is TGTGCCAGCAGTCCGATTACAGGGAGTGGTGCAGCTTTCTTT. Protein product: CASSPITGSGAAFF. This rearrangement joins TRBV27 to TRBJ1-1; D may be TRBD1 (6 bases). CDR3 length equals 14 residues. V was clipped by 5 bases and J by 10 bases, with 20 bases between them. The germline gives CDR1 MNHEY, CDR2 SMNVEV (reference sequence).

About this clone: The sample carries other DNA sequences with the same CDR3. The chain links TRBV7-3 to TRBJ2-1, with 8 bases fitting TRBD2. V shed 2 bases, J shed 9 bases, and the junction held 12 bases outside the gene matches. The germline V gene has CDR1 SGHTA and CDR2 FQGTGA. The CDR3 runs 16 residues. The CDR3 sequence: CASSLGGGTSSTEQFF. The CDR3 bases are TGTGCCAGCAGCTTAGGGGGGGGGACTAGTTCAACTGAGCAGTTCTTC.

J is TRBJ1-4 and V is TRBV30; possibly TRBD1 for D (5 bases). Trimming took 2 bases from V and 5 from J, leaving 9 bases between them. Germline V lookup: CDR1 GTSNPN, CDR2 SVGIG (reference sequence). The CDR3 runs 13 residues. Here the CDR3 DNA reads TGTGCCTGGAGTCAGGGACTGAATGAAAAACTGTTTTTT. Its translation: CAWSQGLNEKLFF.

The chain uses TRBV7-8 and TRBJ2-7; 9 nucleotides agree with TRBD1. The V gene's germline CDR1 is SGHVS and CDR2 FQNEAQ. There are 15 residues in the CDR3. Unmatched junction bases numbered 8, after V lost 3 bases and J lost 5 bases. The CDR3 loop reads CASSLIGTGHDEQYF. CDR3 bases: TGTGCCAGCAGCTTGATTGGGACAGGGCACGACGAGCAGTACTTC.

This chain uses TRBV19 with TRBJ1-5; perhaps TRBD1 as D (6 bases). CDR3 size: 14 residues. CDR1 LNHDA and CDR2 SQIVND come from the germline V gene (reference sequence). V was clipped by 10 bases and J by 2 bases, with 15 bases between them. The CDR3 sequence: CATLDRYGNQPQHF. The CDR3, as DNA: TGTGCCACCCTAGACAGGTATGGCAATCAGCCCCAGCATTTT.

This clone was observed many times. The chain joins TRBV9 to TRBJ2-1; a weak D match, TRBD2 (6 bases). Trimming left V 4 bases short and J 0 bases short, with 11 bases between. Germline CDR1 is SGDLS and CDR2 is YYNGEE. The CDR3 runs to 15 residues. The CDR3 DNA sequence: TGTGCCAGCAGCAGACGGACTACCTCCTACAATGAGCAGTTCTTC. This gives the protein CASSRRTTSYNEQFF.

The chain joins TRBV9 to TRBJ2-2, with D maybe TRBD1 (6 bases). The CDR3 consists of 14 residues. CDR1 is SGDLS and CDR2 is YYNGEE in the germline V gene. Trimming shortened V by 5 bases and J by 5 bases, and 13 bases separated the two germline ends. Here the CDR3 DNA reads TGTGCCAGCAGGGGGGCAGGGACAACCGGGGAGCTGTTTTTT. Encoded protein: CASRGAGTTGELFF.

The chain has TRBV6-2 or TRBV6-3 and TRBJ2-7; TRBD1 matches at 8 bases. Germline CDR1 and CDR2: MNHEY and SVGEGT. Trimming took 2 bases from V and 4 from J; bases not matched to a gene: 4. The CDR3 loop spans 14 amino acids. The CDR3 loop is CASSYVQGAYEQYF. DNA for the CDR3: TGTGCCAGCAGTTACGTTCAGGGGGCATACGAGCAGTACTTC.